Each of the 16 T cell receptor beta chains below was sequenced from the same sample in a study of shared clonotypes between healthy human individuals. Method: immunoSEQ multiplex PCR; TCRdb's copy keeps in-frame clones and lacks some. The sample holds 550,000 to 700,000 clones; around 73% are singletons and the top ten take around 1.8%. Specimen: memory CD4+ T cells sorted from blood. The subset denotes: CD45RA-negative fraction. The receptors originated from a woman aged 30 to 39 in good health.

This clone was detected only a few times. The chain recombines TRBV19 with TRBJ2-5; 7 bases line up with TRBD1. There are 14 residues in the CDR3. Germline V gene sequence: CDR1 LNHDA, CDR2 SQIVND (reference sequence). Trimming at V came to 4 bases and at J to 7 bases, leaving 9 bases not matched to a gene. CDR3: CASSTLDRVGTQYF. Written as DNA, the CDR3 is TGTGCCAGTAGTACTCTCGACAGGGTGGGGACCCAGTACTTC.

CDR3 sequence reads: CASSEAQLDEKLFF. CDR3 bases: TGTGCCAGCAGTGAAGCCCAGCTTGATGAAAAACTGTTTTTT. This chain uses TRBV6-1 with TRBJ1-4; unclear D gene. CDR1 and CDR2 (germline): MNHNS, SASEGT. The V end was cut by 0 bases, the J end by 6 bases, with 8 bases between. The CDR3 totals 14 residues.

Note on this clone: The same CDR3 is also encoded by other DNA sequences in this sample. This chain joins TRBV28 and TRBJ2-7, with D possibly being TRBD2 (5 bases). The length of the CDR3 is 11 residues. V was clipped by 6 bases and J by 7 bases, with 10 bases between them. In germline, CDR1 is MDHEN, CDR2 SYDVKM. Written as DNA, the CDR3 is TGTGCCAGCAGCCTAAGGAGGGAGCAGTACTTC. Residues: CASSLRREQYF.

In nucleotides, the CDR3 is TGTGCCAGCAGCCCAGGGGGAGCTAACTATGGCTACACCTTC. Residues: CASSPGGANYGYTF. This rearrangement joins TRBV6-1 to TRBJ1-2; 7 bases are a match to TRBD1. V trimming: 6 bases; J trimming: 0 bases; junction bases outside the gene matches: 4. Germline values: CDR1 MNHNS, CDR2 SASEGT. The CDR3 has 14 amino acids.

V usage is TRBV7-6 and J usage is TRBJ1-4; 7 bases line up with TRBD1. After removal of 2 bases from V and 8 bases from J, the junction contained 11 bases not matched to a gene. CDR1 SGHVS and CDR2 FNYEAQ come from the germline V gene. This CDR3 spans 16 amino acids. The CDR3 loop is CASSLRREGADEKLFF. The CDR3 DNA is TGTGCCAGCAGCTTAAGGCGGGAGGGGGCAGACGAAAAACTGTTTTTT.

With respect to this clone: This sample includes further DNA sequences coding for the same CDR3. The rearrangement joins TRBV5-6 to TRBJ1-5, with D unresolved. The germline CDR1 and CDR2 sequences are SGHDT and YYEEEE. CDR3 length: 13 amino acids. The germline V and J ends were trimmed by 1 base and 1 base, with 3 bases remaining between them. CDR3 residues: CASSLRSNQPQHF. The CDR3 coding sequence is TGTGCCAGCAGCTTGCGCAGCAATCAGCCCCAGCATTTT.

The chain couples TRBV28 to TRBJ2-7; maybe TRBD2 (5 bases). The CDR3 sequence is 15 residues long. The germline V gene has CDR1 MDHEN and CDR2 SYDVKM. The V gene lost 4 bases and the J gene lost 0 bases, with 13 bases spanning the gap. The CDR3 region has the DNA TGTGCCAGCAGTTCCCCACTGGAGGTCTCCTACGAGCAGTACTTC. Translation gives CASSSPLEVSYEQYF.

Only a few counts were recorded for this clone. This rearrangement joins TRBV28 to TRBJ2-7, with 8 bases identical to TRBD2. Germline CDR1 MDHEN, CDR2 SYDVKM. The CDR3 has 15 residues. V trimming: 3 bases; J trimming: 0 bases; junction bases outside the gene matches: 4. This CDR3 reads CASSFRGLVSYEQYF. CDR3 bases: TGTGCCAGCAGTTTTAGGGGACTAGTCTCCTACGAGCAGTACTTC. Filled out from reference TRBV28 and TRBJ2-7, the complete variable domain reads DVKVTQSSRYLVKRTGEKVFLECVQDMDHENMFWYRQDPGLGLRLIYFSYDVKMKEKGDIPEGYSVSREKKERFSLILESASTNQTSMYLCASSFRGLVSYEQYFGPGTRLTVT.

V gene TRBV11-2 combines with J gene TRBJ2-1; D remains unclear. V was pared by 0 bases and J by 7 bases, with 7 bases between. Germline CDR1 reads SGHAT; CDR2 reads FQNNGV. There are 13 residues in the CDR3. The CDR3 is CASSLDLRNEQFF. For the CDR3, the DNA is TGTGCCAGCAGCTTAGATCTAAGGAATGAGCAGTTCTTC.

CDR3 in DNA: TGTGCCAGCAGTTTCAGGCAGGGAAATAGCAATCAGCCCCAGCATTTT. The encoded protein is CASSFRQGNSNQPQHF. The rearrangement links TRBV28 to TRBJ1-5; weak D call: TRBD1 (5 bases). The CDR3 covers 16 residues. Per the germline V gene, CDR1 is MDHEN and CDR2 is SYDVKM. V lost 3 bases, J lost 0 bases, and 12 bases lay in between.

Concerning this clone itself: The germline gene is not matched at one end of the junction; a read error may be the cause. V gene TRBV28 combines with J gene TRBJ1-5; 7 positions agree with TRBD1. The CDR3 has 17 amino acids. Per germline, CDR1 MDHEN and CDR2 SYDVKM. CDR3 nucleotide sequence: TGTGCCAGCAGTTTATTTGGGACAGCTCTATCCAATCAGGCCCAGCATTTT. Translation gives CASSLFGTALSNQAQHF.

The chain is built from TRBV5-1 and TRBJ1-4, with D maybe TRBD1 (5 bases). CDR1 and CDR2 (germline): SGHRS, YFSETQ. V dropped 0 bases and J dropped 6 bases, with 12 bases sitting between them. The CDR3 runs to 15 residues. The CDR3 nucleotides read TGCGCCAGCAGCTTGGCAGGGCTATCGGATGAAAAACTGTTTTTT. Protein product: CASSLAGLSDEKLFF.

The gene calls are TRBV28 and TRBJ2-5, with TRBD1 matching 7 bases. J was trimmed by 4 bases and V by 1 base; bases with no gene match: 9. The CDR3 consists of 16 residues. CDR1 is MDHEN, CDR2 SYDVKM, per germline. The CDR3 sequence is CASSLSSDRVAETQYF. CDR3 coding DNA: TGTGCCAGCAGTTTATCCTCAGACAGGGTAGCAGAGACCCAGTACTTC.

CDR3 protein: CASSLEQDFNEQFF. CDR3 bases: TGCGCCAGCAGCTTGGAACAGGATTTCAATGAGCAGTTCTTC. The rearrangement uses TRBV5-1 and TRBJ2-1; the D gene is possibly TRBD1 (5 bases). This CDR3 contains 14 residues. Germline lookup yields CDR1 SGHRS and CDR2 YFSETQ. Between the trimmed V and J ends, which lost 0 bases and 6 bases, there was a span of 10 bases. Variable domain in full (rest from reference TRBV5-1 and TRBJ2-1): KAGVTQTPRYLIKTRGQQVTLSCSPISGHRSVSWYQQTPGQGLQFLFEYFSETQRNKGNFPGRFSGRQFSNSRSEMNVSTLELGDSALYLCASSLEQDFNEQFFGPGTRLTVL.

V gene TRBV4-1 combines with J gene TRBJ1-1; possible D gene TRBD1, 6 bases. The V and J ends lost 0 bases and 1 base respectively, with 12 bases between them. Germline V gives CDR1 MGHRA, CDR2 YSYEKL. The CDR3 is 16 residues long. The CDR3 DNA follows: TGCGCCAGCAGCCAAGATGCTTCCAGGGGGAACACTGAAGCTTTCTTT. This gives the protein CASSQDASRGNTEAFF.

The rearrangement links TRBV5-1 to TRBJ2-6; D ambiguous. The CDR3 consists of 16 residues. The germline V and J ends were trimmed by 0 bases and 0 bases, with 7 bases remaining between them. CDR1 SGHRS and CDR2 YFSETQ come from the germline V gene. As DNA, the CDR3 is TGCGCCAGCAGCTTGGCCAGAGCCTCTGGGGCCAACGTCCTGACTTTC. The encoded protein is CASSLARASGANVLTF.